A selection of T cell receptor beta chains follows, all from one sample in a study of blood T cell repertoires in COVID-19. Here immunoSEQ multiplex PCR was the method, and the copy in TCRdb shows in-frame clones only, minus some. The sample lists under 300,000 clones; approximately 88% were seen once. Sequencing input: PBMCs or T cells enriched from blood (not recorded which). The receptors come from a woman in her 40s who had recovered from COVID-19. CDR3s include the opening cysteine and the closing phenylalanine or tryptophan. A D gene is named only where the DNA matches it firmly. Not all rows give a size; the values are once, few, many and, for expanded clones, a class.

V: TRBV4-1; size: -; D: TRBD1; J: TRBJ1-2; CDR3: CASSQGLLSGTGSVYGYTF; DNA: TGCGCCAGCAGCCAGGGACTCCTTTCGGGGACAGGGTCGGTCTATGGCTACACCTTC
V: TRBV5-4; size: -; D: TRBD2; J: TRBJ2-1; CDR3: CASSPGTSGRVGEQFF; DNA: TGTGCCAGCAGCCCGGGGACTAGCGGGAGGGTAGGTGAGCAGTTCTTC
V: TRBV19; size: -; D: TRBD1; J: TRBJ1-1; CDR3: CASTDKDREGMNTEAFF; DNA: TGTGCCAGTACCGACAAGGACAGGGAAGGCATGAACACTGAAGCTTTCTTT
V: TRBV5-1; size: -; D: TRBD1; J: TRBJ2-1; CDR3: CASSPGQGAYNEQFF; DNA: TGCGCCAGCAGCCCCGGACAGGGAGCCTACAATGAGCAGTTCTTC
V: TRBV3-1/TRBV3-2; size: -; D: TRBD1; J: TRBJ1-1; CDR3: CASSLTRNRGRPPTEAFF; DNA: TGTGCCAGCAGCCTTACCAGAAACAGGGGGCGTCCGCCCACTGAAGCTTTCTTT
V: TRBV19; size: -; D: -; J: TRBJ2-7; CDR3: CASMSGPPYEQYF; DNA: TGTGCCAGTATGTCAGGGCCCCCCTACGAGCAGTACTTC
V: TRBV7-9; size: -; D: TRBD1; J: TRBJ1-4; CDR3: CASSSGISEGQINEKLFF; DNA: TGTGCCAGCAGCTCCGGAATTAGTGAGGGACAGATAAATGAAAAACTGTTTTTT
V: TRBV9; size: -; D: -; J: TRBJ2-2; CDR3: CASSGDSNTGELFF; DNA: TGTGCCAGCAGCGGAGACAGTAACACCGGGGAGCTGTTTTTT
V: TRBV19; size: -; D: TRBD1; J: TRBJ1-1; CDR3: CASSISGTGGTEAFF; DNA: TGTGCCAGTAGTATATCAGGGACAGGGGGCACTGAAGCTTTCTTT
V: TRBV18; size: -; D: TRBD1; J: TRBJ1-4; CDR3: CASSPDRTNEKLFF; DNA: TGTGCCAGCTCACCGGACAGGACTAATGAAAAACTGTTTTTT
V: TRBV5-1; size: -; D: -; J: TRBJ2-7; CDR3: CASSEASGGISYEQYF; DNA: TGCGCCAGCAGCGAGGCCTCAGGGGGGATCTCCTACGAGCAGTACTTC
V: TRBV29-1; size: -; D: TRBD1; J: TRBJ2-7; CDR3: CSVTDPRGTGNEQYF; DNA: TGCAGCGTTACCGATCCCCGCGGGACAGGGAACGAGCAGTACTTC
V: TRBV30; size: few; D: TRBD1; J: TRBJ1-6; CDR3: CAWAPAISDRSSYNSPLHF; DNA: TGTGCCTGGGCCCCGGCCATCTCGGACAGGAGCTCCTATAATTCACCCCTCCACTTT
V: TRBV4-2; size: -; D: TRBD1; J: TRBJ1-2; CDR3: CASSPRDRIQTGYGYTF; DNA: TGTGCCAGCAGCCCCCGGGACAGGATACAGACCGGCTATGGCTACACCTTC
V: TRBV11-3; size: once; D: -; J: TRBJ1-4; CDR3: CASRKRLEKLFF; DNA: TGTGCCAGCAGAAAGAGATTGGAAAAACTGTTTTTT
V: TRBV6-2/TRBV6-3; size: -; D: -; J: TRBJ2-7; CDR3: CASSSTYPSYEQYF; DNA: TGTGCCAGCAGTTCCACCTATCCGTCCTACGAGCAGTACTTC
V: TRBV6-5; size: -; D: -; J: TRBJ2-5; CDR3: CASRGAGSLETQYF; DNA: TGTGCCAGCAGGGGGGCGGGTTCCTTGGAGACCCAGTACTTC
V: TRBV15; size: -; D: TRBD1; J: TRBJ1-1; CDR3: CATSRLGQEATEAFF; DNA: TGTGCCACCAGCAGGCTTGGACAGGAGGCCACTGAAGCTTTCTTT
V: TRBV7-2; size: -; D: -; J: TRBJ2-3; CDR3: CASSTQGTRTDTQYF; DNA: TGTGCCAGCAGCACCCAGGGGACCCGCACAGATACGCAGTATTTT
V: TRBV9; size: -; D: -; J: TRBJ1-1; CDR3: CASERVETEAFF; DNA: TGTGCCAGCGAGAGGGTGGAAACTGAAGCTTTCTTT
V: TRBV9; size: -; D: TRBD1; J: TRBJ1-6; CDR3: CASSGSDRYSPLHF; DNA: TGTGCCAGCAGCGGCTCGGACAGGTATTCACCCCTCCACTTT
V: TRBV30; size: -; D: -; J: TRBJ1-3; CDR3: CAWTQGDLLGNTIYF; DNA: TGTGCCTGGACGCAGGGTGACCTACTTGGAAACACCATATATTTT
V: TRBV5-1; size: -; D: TRBD1; J: TRBJ2-7; CDR3: CASSLGTGTNYEQYF; DNA: TGCGCCAGCAGCTTGGGGACAGGGACGAACTACGAGCAGTACTTC
V: TRBV29-1; size: -; D: -; J: TRBJ2-3; CDR3: CSGESTDTQYF; DNA: TGCAGCGGGGAGAGCACAGATACGCAGTATTTT
V: TRBV5-1; size: -; D: -; J: TRBJ1-5; CDR3: CASSPGLNQPQHF; DNA: TGCGCCAGCAGCCCGGGACTGAATCAGCCCCAGCATTTT
V: TRBV2; size: many; D: -; J: TRBJ2-2; CDR3: CASMTPLSGVFF; DNA: TGTGCCAGCATGACTCCTCTCTCGGGGGTGTTTTTT
V: TRBV5-4; size: -; D: -; J: TRBJ1-3; CDR3: CASSVDSLSGNTIYF; DNA: TGTGCCAGCAGCGTGGACTCCCTCTCTGGAAACACCATATATTTT
V: TRBV18; size: -; D: TRBD1; J: TRBJ1-5; CDR3: CASSLGQGGNQPQHF; DNA: TGTGCCAGCTCACTGGGACAGGGAGGGAATCAGCCCCAGCATTTT
V: TRBV3-1/TRBV3-2; size: -; D: TRBD1; J: TRBJ1-5; CDR3: CASSQNRGQPRHF; DNA: TGTGCCAGCAGCCAAAACAGGGGTCAGCCCCGGCATTTT
V: TRBV7-9; size: -; D: -; J: TRBJ2-7; CDR3: CASSPWETYEQYF; DNA: TGTGCCAGCAGCCCTTGGGAGACCTACGAGCAGTACTTC
V: TRBV5-4; size: -; D: TRBD2; J: TRBJ2-7; CDR3: CASSRTSGGIPREQYF; DNA: TGTGCCAGCAGCCGGACTAGCGGGGGGATCCCGCGAGAGCAGTACTTC
V: TRBV5-1; size: -; D: -; J: TRBJ1-4; CDR3: CASANGGYDEKLFF; DNA: TGCGCCAGCGCCAACGGGGGGTATGATGAAAAACTGTTTTTT
V: TRBV7-9; size: once; D: -; J: TRBJ1-2; CDR3: CASSLAPQSGYTF; DNA: TGTGCCAGCAGCTTAGCGCCCCAGTCGGGCTACACCTTC
V: TRBV5-6; size: -; D: TRBD1; J: TRBJ1-6; CDR3: CASSLETGGNSPLHF; DNA: TGTGCCAGCAGCTTGGAAACAGGGGGTAATTCACCCCTCCACTTT
V: TRBV10-2; size: many; D: -; J: TRBJ2-1; CDR3: CASSEIFTSPEKAGYNEQFF; DNA: TGCGCCAGCAGTGAGATTTTTACTAGCCCCGAGAAGGCGGGCTACAATGAGCAGTTCTTC
V: TRBV6-5; size: -; D: -; J: TRBJ1-1; CDR3: CASREYANTEAFF; DNA: TGTGCCAGCCGGGAGTATGCGAACACTGAAGCTTTCTTT
V: TRBV7-9; size: -; D: TRBD1; J: TRBJ1-3; CDR3: CASSEAQGDSGNTIYF; DNA: TGTGCCAGCAGCGAAGCTCAGGGGGACTCTGGAAACACCATATATTTT
V: TRBV5-1; size: once; D: -; J: TRBJ1-4; CDR3: CASSLGQGREKLFF; DNA: TGCGCCAGCAGCTTGGGTCAGGGTCGAGAAAAACTGTTTTTT
V: TRBV14; size: -; D: -; J: TRBJ2-1; CDR3: CASSPRQGYEQFF; DNA: TGTGCCAGCAGCCCCAGGCAGGGCTATGAGCAGTTCTTC
V: TRBV30; size: -; D: -; J: TRBJ1-2; CDR3: CAWSRLAANYGYTF; DNA: TGTGCCTGGAGTCGACTTGCCGCTAACTATGGCTACACCTTC
V: TRBV7-2; size: -; D: -; J: TRBJ1-2; CDR3: CASSLSRRGSGGYTF; DNA: TGTGCCAGCAGCTTAAGTCGCAGGGGCTCCGGGGGCTACACCTTC
V: TRBV27; size: -; D: TRBD1; J: TRBJ2-2; CDR3: CASKKSGTATAGELFF; DNA: TGTGCCAGCAAAAAATCCGGGACAGCCACGGCCGGGGAGCTGTTTTTT
V: TRBV5-1; size: once; D: TRBD2; J: TRBJ2-3; CDR3: CASSLGLAGVTDTQYF; DNA: TGCGCCAGCAGCTTGGGACTAGCGGGGGTAACAGATACGCAGTATTTT
V: TRBV11-3; size: -; D: TRBD2; J: TRBJ2-1; CDR3: CASSQSGGSYNEQFF; DNA: TGTGCCAGCAGTCAAAGCGGGGGCTCCTACAATGAGCAGTTCTTC
V: TRBV7-3; size: -; D: TRBD1; J: TRBJ2-3; CDR3: CASSLKAGTGVDTQYF; DNA: TGTGCCAGCAGCTTAAAGGCCGGGACAGGGGTGGATACGCAGTATTTT
V: TRBV21-1; size: -; D: -; J: TRBJ2-7; CDR3: CASSKATSGGPYEQYF; DNA: TGTGCCAGCAGCAAAGCAACTAGCGGGGGACCCTACGAGCAGTACTTC
V: TRBV29-1; size: -; D: -; J: TRBJ2-7; CDR3: CSVRGAAYEQYF; DNA: TGCAGCGTTCGGGGGGCCGCCTACGAGCAGTACTTC
V: TRBV11-2; size: -; D: TRBD2; J: TRBJ2-1; CDR3: CASSLDVAGTSNEQFF; DNA: TGTGCCAGCAGCTTAGACGTAGCGGGGACCAGCAATGAGCAGTTCTTC
V: TRBV3-1/TRBV3-2; size: -; D: -; J: TRBJ1-1; CDR3: CASSQDAKAFF; DNA: TGTGCCAGCAGCCAAGACGCTAAAGCTTTCTTT
V: TRBV5-1; size: -; D: -; J: TRBJ1-1; CDR3: CASSSVPGTEAFF; DNA: TGCGCCAGCAGCTCAGTCCCGGGGACTGAAGCTTTCTTT
V: TRBV13; size: -; D: TRBD1; J: TRBJ2-1; CDR3: CASSPGGQGASYEQFF; DNA: TGTGCCAGCAGCCCTGGCGGACAGGGGGCCTCATATGAGCAGTTCTTC
V: TRBV4-2; size: few; D: -; J: TRBJ2-7; CDR3: CASSQESWAEQYF; DNA: TGTGCCAGCAGCCAAGAAAGCTGGGCCGAGCAGTACTTC